Ten or more counts support the clone carrying this TCR beta chain. RNA transcripts yielded amplified TCR beta CDR3 regions. The workflow started with a first-round RT-PCR run with HTBI primers and then moved on to a second-round multiplex PCR. TCRdb called the multiplex PCR reads again in MiXCR, with one record for every CDR3 protein. The data hold roughly 400,000 distinct CDR3 sequences, with over 15% observed a single time. This entry is derived from a study of Graves' ophthalmopathy and Graves' hyperthyroidism. This CDR3 is 16 amino acids long. V was cut by 0 bases and J by 0 bases, with 9 bases left in between. Germline CDR1 and CDR2: SGHAT and FQNNGV.

The V and J genes are TRBV11-2 and TRBJ1-3; a possible D gene is TRBD1 (5 bases). This sequence originates from a woman aged 18 to 35 with stable Graves' hyperthyroidism. The sequenced material came from peripheral blood. The CDR3: CASSLDQQGSGNTIYF. The CDR3 coding sequence is TGTGCCAGCAGCTTAGATCAGCAGGGCTCTGGAAACACCATATATTTT.